This T cell receptor beta chain was recorded in a study of CD8+CD57+ T cells in acquired aplastic anemia. Study information: Each DNA sample taken from sorted CD4+ and CD8+ cells came to approximately 3.3 ug on average.

Those patients picked for sequencing had displayed CD8+CD57+ cell expansion on flow cytometry. With no exception, the patients had severe acquired aplastic anemia. Genomic DNA acted as the template from which TCR beta VDJ combination and CDR3 sequence profiling were carried out. TCRdb reprocessed the reads with MiXCR, giving one entry per CDR3 protein. The repertoire has about 200,000 distinct CDR3 sequences, 65% of them found once; the top ten carry around 60%. General study findings and limits: A significant difference in CD8+ Simpson's diversity between patients and controls was not found. The number of CD8+ CDR3 sequences shared by patients and controls was twenty-nine.

Trimming at V came to 0 bases and at J to 4 bases, leaving 0 bases not matched to a gene. The CDR3 length is 15 residues. Germline V gene sequence: CDR1 MRHNA, CDR2 SNTAGT. To note about this clonotype: Its specificity is unknown.

The sequenced sample was sorted CD4+, CD8+, or CD8+CD57+ T cells (not recorded which) from PBMCs. V is TRBV6-4 and J is TRBJ2-1; 10 nucleotides line up with TRBD2. The receptor's source is a human donor with aplastic anemia. CDR3 sequence: CASSDSAGGYNEQFF. In nucleotides, the CDR3 is TGTGCCAGCAGTGACTCAGCGGGGGGGTACAATGAGCAGTTCTTC.